This T cell receptor (beta chain) was profiled in a study of shared T cell receptors in the human thymus. With V trimmed by 4 bases and J by 0 bases, 12 bases remained unmatched. CDR1 and CDR2 from the germline V gene are MNHNS and SASEGT. CDR3 size: 18 residues. Method: immunoSEQ multiplex PCR; TCRdb's copy keeps in-frame clones and lacks some. The sample yields hundreds of thousands of clones, more than 75% seen once. The same data also went into a second study, on human thymus T cells. That paper states: Healthy Finnish infants undergoing corrective surgery for congenital heart defects were the donors. Thymic tissue was derived from resections collected during corrective heart surgery. Both thymic and peripheral blood repertoires showed apparently biased V and J usage. The related literature has documented a marked overlap of thymic repertoires among unrelated individuals.

Sequencing was performed on thymocytes. The sequence was collected from a boy younger than two with a congenital heart defect. The chain has TRBV6-1 and TRBJ1-2, with TRBD1 matching 9 bases. The CDR3: CASSGHRRDRVANYGYTF. CDR3 in DNA: TGTGCCAGCAGTGGCCACCGCCGGGACAGGGTAGCTAACTATGGCTACACCTTC.